Here is one T cell receptor (beta chain) with its context. Its specificity is not known. Noted treatment: approximately 10-day PBMC culture with coronavirus spike peptide pools or control peptides (ViraFEST assay). The CDR3 runs 13 residues. V was pared by 7 bases and J by 2 bases, with 4 bases of the junction left unmatched. CDR1 LNHDA and CDR2 SQIVND come from the germline V gene (reference sequence). Researchers used the Oncomine TCR Beta short-read assay to sequence DNA from cultured CD4+ T cells. TCRdb independently ran MiXCR on the PCR reads; one entry per CDR3 protein. The sample shows fewer than 15,000 distinct CDR3 sequences, approximately 50% of them seen only once. This entry is derived from a study of vaccination and CD4 T cells after COVID-19. Study-wide context: A median of around 73 days (range 14 to 241) separated dose two from the taking of post-vaccine samples. Cultures designated as controls were supplied with a CEFX pool, an HIV-1 Nef pool, or no peptide.

The gene calls are TRBV19 and TRBJ1-2, with 7 nucleotides matching TRBD1. This receptor was obtained from a human donor with COVID-19. This sample comprised cultured CD4+ T cells from blood, obtained after SARS-CoV-2 vaccination. As DNA, the CDR3 is TGTGCCAGTAACCAGGGGGTAAACTATGGCTACACCTTC. Translating it yields CASNQGVNYGYTF.